This T cell receptor beta chain was documented in a study of vaccination effects on CD4 cells after COVID-19. With respect to this clone: The antigen is not known.

Cultured cells yielded isolated CD4+ T cells after roughly 11 days. Documented for the person is a PCR-confirmed SARS-CoV-2 infection occurring between March and December 2020. Each participant was given two doses of one vaccine (BNT162b2 or mRNA-1273). Half of the medium was exchanged for IL-2 medium on both days 3 and 7. Libraries were prepared by immunoSEQ multiplex PCR; TCRdb keeps only in-frame clonotypes and omits some of them. The sample includes roughly 51,000 clones, over 60% of them seen just once. The length of the CDR3 is 12 residues. The specimen was CD4+ T cells from PBMCs cultured without peptide, collected after COVID-19 vaccination. This sequence originates from a human donor who had a prior SARS-CoV-2 infection. The chain is built from TRBV1 and TRBJ1-1. TRBV1 is a pseudogene locus. The CDR3 region has the DNA TGCACCAGCAGCCATTGGGGCACTGAAGCTTTCTTT. This gives the protein CTSSHWGTEAFF.